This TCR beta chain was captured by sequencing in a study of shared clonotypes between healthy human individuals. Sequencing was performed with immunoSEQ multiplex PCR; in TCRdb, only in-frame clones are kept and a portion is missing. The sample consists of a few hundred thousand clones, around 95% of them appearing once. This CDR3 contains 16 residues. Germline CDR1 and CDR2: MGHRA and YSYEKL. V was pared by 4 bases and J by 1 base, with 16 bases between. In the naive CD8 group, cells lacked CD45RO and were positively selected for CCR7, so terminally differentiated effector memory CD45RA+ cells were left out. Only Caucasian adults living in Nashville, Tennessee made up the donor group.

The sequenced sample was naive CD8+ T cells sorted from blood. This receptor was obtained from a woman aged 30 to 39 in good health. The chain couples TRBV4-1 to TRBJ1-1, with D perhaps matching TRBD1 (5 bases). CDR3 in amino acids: CASSLFRGEGNTEAFF. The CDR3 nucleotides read TGCGCCAGCAGCCTCTTTAGGGGAGAGGGGAACACTGAAGCTTTCTTT.